Presented here are 25 T cell receptor beta chains from one specimen sequenced in a study of T cell repertoires in cytomegalovirus infection. TCRdb recomputed calls from the reads with MiXCR, one row per CDR3 protein. The data contain hundreds of thousands of distinct CDR3 sequences, around 31% of them singletons. These receptors are not linked to any known antigen. Material: cultured PBMCs, obtained from culture after CMV antigen stimulation. The source is a human donor in good health (CMV status not recorded). Some clones in this sample may be carry-over from other donors' samples.

This clonotype occurred a few times. The chain carries TRBV5-4 and TRBJ2-2, with 9 bases lining up with TRBD1. Germline V lookup: CDR1 SGHNT, CDR2 YYREEE (reference sequence). Trimming removed 3 bases from V and 3 bases from J; junction bases left unmatched: 9. This CDR3 region has 17 residues. CDR3 DNA: TGTGCCAGCAGCTCACCCTCCGGACAGGGGCACACCGGGGAGCTGTTTTTT. Its protein is CASSSPSGQGHTGELFF.

This rearrangement joins TRBV20-1 to TRBJ1-4; D is perhaps TRBD1 (5 bases). Trimming cost V 6 bases and J 3 bases, with 11 bases left between them. The CDR3 has 13 residues. CDR1 and CDR2 from the germline V gene are DFQATT and SNEGSKA (reference sequence). In nucleotides, the CDR3 is TGCAGTGCCACTGAAGGGGCTAATGAAAAACTGTTTTTT. It specifies CSATEGANEKLFF.

This sequence joins TRBV4-3 and TRBJ2-3; 8 bases agree with TRBD2. The CDR3 extends over 16 amino acids. The V gene's germline CDR1 is LGHNA and CDR2 YSLEER. V lost 0 bases to trimming and J lost 8 bases; unmatched junction nucleotides: 10. The CDR3 nucleotides are TGCGCCAGCAGCCAAGATCTGGCGAGCGGGAGTATTACGCAGTATTTT. Protein product: CASSQDLASGSITQYF.

The chain joins TRBV7-9 to TRBJ1-4; D is ambiguous. Germline values: CDR1 SEHNR, CDR2 FQNEAQ (reference sequence). The germline V and J ends were trimmed by 1 base and 3 bases, with 9 bases remaining between them. The CDR3 totals 15 residues. DNA of the CDR3: TGTGCCAGCAGCTTAGGTCTGGTGGCTAATGAAAAACTGTTTTTT. This gives the protein CASSLGLVANEKLFF.

This clonotype has more than one count but fewer than ten. The DNA of the CDR3 is TGCAGTGCTAGAGATCCGGGCAGGGGTTATGGAAACACCATATATTTT. Protein sequence: CSARDPGRGYGNTIYF. V and J are TRBV20-1 and TRBJ1-3; TRBD1 might be the D (6 bases). V lost 0 bases and J 3 bases, leaving 15 bases between the germline ends. CDR3 length: 16 amino acids. Germline loops: CDR1 DFQATT, CDR2 SNEGSKA (reference sequence).

The chain couples TRBV6-2 or TRBV6-3 to TRBJ2-3; D unclear. This CDR3 contains 15 residues. Germline CDR1 is MNHEY and CDR2 is SVGEGT. V shed 0 bases and J shed 2 bases, with 9 bases lying between them. CDR3 in DNA: TGTGCCAGCAGTTACTCGGCAGATCCCACAGATACGCAGTATTTT. This sequence encodes CASSYSADPTDTQYF.

The sample holds many counts of this clonotype. J is TRBJ2-2 and V is TRBV7-6, with 9 bases lining up with TRBD1. Germline CDR1 and CDR2: SGHVS and FNYEAQ. The CDR3 loop spans 20 amino acids. The J segment lost 5 bases and the V segment lost 6 bases, leaving 22 bases of the junction unmatched. The CDR3 DNA reads as TGTGCCAGCAGTAAAAGACCGGGACAGGGAAAGGTTCTACCTACCGGGGAGCTGTTTTTT. It translates to CASSKRPGQGKVLPTGELFF.

The chain uses TRBV6-1 and TRBJ1-2, with D tentatively TRBD1 (5 bases). CDR3 size: 13 residues. Trimming took off 4 bases at V and 4 bases at J, with 10 bases between the two ends. Looked up from germline, CDR1 is MNHNS and CDR2 is SASEGT. Here the CDR3 reads CASSARGSYGYTF. CDR3 sequence (DNA): TGTGCCAGCAGTGCCCGGGGCTCCTATGGCTACACCTTC.

This clonotype appeared many times. The chain uses TRBV7-2 and TRBJ2-1; 16 bases match TRBD2. With 2 bases clipped from V and 0 bases from J, the junction kept 4 bases outside the gene matches. Germline loops: CDR1 SGHTA, CDR2 FQGNSA. This CDR3 has 19 residues. Here the CDR3 reads CASSLRGLAGGGSYNEQFF. In nucleotides, the CDR3 is TGTGCCAGCAGCTTACGGGGACTAGCGGGAGGGGGCTCCTACAATGAGCAGTTCTTC.

This clonotype was seen more than once but under ten times. V is TRBV19 and J is TRBJ2-7, with 11 bases aligning to TRBD1. The V gene's germline CDR1 is LNHDA and CDR2 SQIVND (reference sequence). This CDR3 spans 13 amino acids. J lost 5 bases, V lost 9 bases, and 6 bases had no gene match. CDR3 region: CASKGQGDHEQYF. The CDR3 nucleotides are TGTGCCAGCAAGGGACAGGGGGACCACGAGCAGTACTTC.

This clonotype has just a few counts. The V and J genes are TRBV7-8 and TRBJ1-4, with TRBD1 matching over 7 bases. V gave up 2 bases and J gave up 10 bases; unmatched junction bases: 7. CDR1 SGHVS and CDR2 FQNEAQ come from the germline V gene. The CDR3 totals 14 residues. CDR3 protein: CASSLTDRDGKLFF. CDR3 sequence (DNA): TGTGCCAGCAGCTTAACCGACAGGGACGGAAAACTGTTTTTT.

The genes are TRBV7-9 and TRBJ2-7; D might be TRBD2 (6 bases). Trimming pared 4 bases from V and 5 bases from J, leaving 15 bases between. The germline V gene encodes CDR1 SEHNR and CDR2 FQNEAQ (reference sequence). The length of the CDR3 is 14 residues. The CDR3: CASSWSGGVNEQYF. The CDR3 nucleotides read TGTGCCAGCAGCTGGTCCGGGGGTGTCAACGAGCAGTACTTC.

The V gene is TRBV6-6, the J gene TRBJ2-1; TRBD2 aligns across 8 bases. There are 19 residues in the CDR3. Unmatched junction bases numbered 19, after V lost 5 bases and J lost 4 bases. The germline gives CDR1 MNHNY, CDR2 SVGAGI (reference sequence). CDR3 nucleotide sequence: TGTGCCAGCAGTGGCCCCCCCCCCCCCGGGAGGGCCCGTTACAATGAGCAGTTCTTC. This codes for CASSGPPPPGRARYNEQFF.

The chain uses TRBV6-6 and TRBJ1-4; D gene unclear. The CDR3 loop spans 13 amino acids. V gave up 8 bases and J gave up 0 bases, with 7 bases separating them. The germline V gene has CDR1 MNHNY and CDR2 SVGAGI (reference sequence). This CDR3 is CASRRATNEKLFF. DNA for the CDR3: TGTGCCAGCCGACGGGCAACTAATGAAAAACTGTTTTTT.

The chain couples TRBV4-1 to TRBJ2-5, with D possibly TRBD1 on 6 matching bases. The germline gives CDR1 MGHRA, CDR2 YSYEKL. The CDR3 spans 13 residues. Trimming stripped 6 bases from V and 5 bases from J, with 13 bases between. CDR3 in DNA: TGCGCCAGCAGGGGGCGCCAGGGGGAGACCCAGTACTTC. Its translation: CASRGRQGETQYF.

V and J are TRBV20-1 and TRBJ1-6; TRBD1 agrees at 7 bases. Trimming removed 0 bases from V and 10 bases from J; junction bases left unmatched: 9. Germline assignment: CDR1 DFQATT and CDR2 SNEGSKA (reference sequence). The CDR3 spans 15 residues. The CDR3 coding sequence is TGCAGTGCTAGAGAACCCCGACAGGGTCAATCACCCCTCCACTTT. Amino acids: CSAREPRQGQSPLHF.

This clonotype was observed a few times. V usage is TRBV7-2 and J usage is TRBJ2-2; D gene ambiguous. V lost 8 bases to trimming and J lost 5 bases, with 15 bases between them. Germline CDR1 and CDR2: SGHTA and FQGNSA. This CDR3 has 14 residues. The CDR3 bases are TGTGCCAGCTCACGTAGTGTCGGAACCGGGGAGCTGTTTTTT. It is translated as CASSRSVGTGELFF.

This clonotype appeared a few times. The chain is built from TRBV7-9 and TRBJ1-1, with no clear D. CDR1 and CDR2 (germline): SEHNR, FQNEAQ (reference sequence). The CDR3 extends over 13 amino acids. Trimming stripped 4 bases from V and 3 bases from J, with 9 bases between. The CDR3 nucleotides are TGTGCCAGCAGCTCCCCTACGGACACTGAAGCTTTCTTT. Encoded protein: CASSSPTDTEAFF.

V is TRBV5-1 and J is TRBJ1-1; D gene uncertain. Germline V gene sequence: CDR1 SGHRS, CDR2 YFSETQ. This CDR3 region has 15 residues. Trimming stripped 6 bases from V and 3 bases from J, with 18 bases between. In DNA, the CDR3 is TGCGCCAGCAACACCATCGATGGAGAATACACTGAAGCTTTCTTT. Translation: CASNTIDGEYTEAFF.

The chain joins TRBV6-1 to TRBJ1-1; 7 bases fit TRBD1. The CDR3 consists of 11 residues. The J segment lost 7 bases and the V segment lost 8 bases, leaving 4 bases of the junction unmatched. Germline lookup yields CDR1 MNHNS and CDR2 SASEGT. CDR3 bases: TGTGCCAGCGTGAGACAGGGTGAAGCTTTCTTT. Translation: CASVRQGEAFF.

The chain couples TRBV10-3 to TRBJ2-3; the match to TRBD2 covers 7 bases. Germline trimming cut 6 bases from V and 6 bases from J; bases unmatched to any gene: 9. Per germline, CDR1 ENHRY and CDR2 SYGVKD. The CDR3 runs 14 residues. The CDR3 coding sequence is TGTGCCATCAGGGGGAGCGGGGCCCTCGATACGCAGTATTTT. This gives the protein CAIRGSGALDTQYF.

The chain employs TRBV3-1 and TRBJ1-1, with a weak D call TRBD1 (5 bases). Trimming removed 0 bases at V and 0 bases at J, with 8 bases between. This CDR3 has 15 residues. Germline V gives CDR1 LGHDT, CDR2 YNNKEL (reference sequence). CDR3 DNA: TGTGCCAGCAGCCAAGAGCAGGGAATGAACACTGAAGCTTTCTTT. It translates to CASSQEQGMNTEAFF.

The chain joins TRBV7-2 to TRBJ1-5, with 10 positions matching TRBD1. V lost 5 bases and J lost 2; bases outside the gene matches: 6. The CDR3 extends over 16 amino acids. Germline V gene sequence: CDR1 SGHTA, CDR2 FQGNSA. The CDR3 is CASSDGQGGGNQPQHF. CDR3 in DNA: TGTGCCAGCAGCGACGGACAGGGGGGAGGCAATCAGCCCCAGCATTTT.

V is TRBV5-4 and J is TRBJ1-1; 8 nucleotides align to TRBD1. The germline V gene has CDR1 SGHNT and CDR2 YYREEE (reference sequence). This CDR3 has 13 amino acids. V was pared by 3 bases and J by 5 bases, with 3 bases of the junction left unmatched. Here the CDR3 DNA reads TGTGCCAGCAGCTCGACAGGGGTGACTGAAGCTTTCTTT. This codes for CASSSTGVTEAFF.

This clonotype came up many times. The chain combines TRBV7-2 with TRBJ1-1; D gene uncertain. Germline CDR1 and CDR2: SGHTA and FQGNSA. Trimming left V 3 bases short and J 4 bases short, with 9 bases between. This CDR3 is built from 13 residues. This CDR3 is CASSLHEATEAFF. CDR3 DNA sequence: TGTGCCAGCAGCTTGCATGAGGCCACTGAAGCTTTCTTT.